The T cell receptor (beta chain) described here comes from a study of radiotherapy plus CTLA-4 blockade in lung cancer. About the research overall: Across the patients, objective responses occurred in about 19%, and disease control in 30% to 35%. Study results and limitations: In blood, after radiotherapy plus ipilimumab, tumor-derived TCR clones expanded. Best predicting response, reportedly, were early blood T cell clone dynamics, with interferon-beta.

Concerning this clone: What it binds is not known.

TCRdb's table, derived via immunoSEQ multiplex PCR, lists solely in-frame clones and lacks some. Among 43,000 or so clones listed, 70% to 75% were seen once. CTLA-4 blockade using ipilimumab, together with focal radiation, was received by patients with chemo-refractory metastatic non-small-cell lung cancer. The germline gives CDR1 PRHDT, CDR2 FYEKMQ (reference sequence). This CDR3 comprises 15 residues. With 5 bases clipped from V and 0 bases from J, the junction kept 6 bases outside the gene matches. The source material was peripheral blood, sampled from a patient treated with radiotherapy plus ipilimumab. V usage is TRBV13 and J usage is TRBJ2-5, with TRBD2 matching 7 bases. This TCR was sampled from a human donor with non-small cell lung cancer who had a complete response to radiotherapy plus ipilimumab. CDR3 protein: CASSLKLAYQETQYF. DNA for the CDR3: TGTGCCAGCAGCCTGAAACTAGCGTACCAAGAGACCCAGTACTTC. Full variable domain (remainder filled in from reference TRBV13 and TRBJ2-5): AAGVIQSPRHLIKEKRETATLKCYPIPRHDTVYWYQQGPGQDPQFLISFYEKMQSDKGSIPDRFSAQQFSDYHSELNMSSLELGDSALYFCASSLKLAYQETQYFGPGTRLLVL.